This T cell receptor beta chain was retrieved from a study of blood T cell repertoires in COVID-19. Clones were read by immunoSEQ multiplex PCR, and TCRdb kept only the in-frame ones, dropping some. The data contain around 170,000 clones, less than 90% of them seen just once; the ten biggest clones take up 6% to 7.5%. As to this clone: Other DNA sequences from this sample encode an identical CDR3 as well.

With 0 bases removed from V and 3 bases from J, the gap between germline ends came to 6 bases. CDR3 length: 13 residues. Per germline, CDR1 SGHNT and CDR2 YYREEE (reference sequence). The rearrangement uses TRBV5-4 and TRBJ2-5; possible D gene TRBD1, 5 bases. The sequenced sample was PBMCs or T cells enriched from blood (not recorded which). The sequence derives from a woman aged 50 to 60 who had recovered from COVID-19. DNA for the CDR3: TGTGCCAGCAGCTTGGGACAGAAAGAGACCCAGTACTTC. Encoded protein: CASSLGQKETQYF.